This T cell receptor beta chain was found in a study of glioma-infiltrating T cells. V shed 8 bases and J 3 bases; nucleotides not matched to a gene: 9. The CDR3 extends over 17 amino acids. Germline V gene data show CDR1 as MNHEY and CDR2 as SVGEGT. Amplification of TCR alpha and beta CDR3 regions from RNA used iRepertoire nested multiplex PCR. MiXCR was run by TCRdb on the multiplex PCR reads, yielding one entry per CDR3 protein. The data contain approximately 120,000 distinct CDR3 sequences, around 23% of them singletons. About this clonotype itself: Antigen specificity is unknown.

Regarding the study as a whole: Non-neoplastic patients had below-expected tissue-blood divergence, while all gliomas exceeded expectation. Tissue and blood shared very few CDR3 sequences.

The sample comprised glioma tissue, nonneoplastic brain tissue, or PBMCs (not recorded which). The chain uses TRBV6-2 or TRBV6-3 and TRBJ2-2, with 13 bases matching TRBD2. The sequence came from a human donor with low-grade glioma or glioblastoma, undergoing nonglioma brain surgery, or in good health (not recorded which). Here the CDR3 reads CASSWTSGSVYTGELFF. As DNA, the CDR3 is TGTGCCAGCTCCTGGACTAGCGGGAGTGTTTACACCGGGGAGCTGTTTTTT.